The T cell receptor (beta chain) described here comes from a study of blood T cell repertoires in COVID-19. The assay was immunoSEQ multiplex PCR, and TCRdb's table has in-frame clones only and misses some. Of roughly 700,000 clones listed, approximately 90% are singletons. The CDR3 has 15 amino acids. V dropped 1 base and J dropped 2 bases, with 12 bases sitting between them. Germline-derived CDR1 and CDR2 are LNHDA and SQIVND (reference sequence). The TCR sequence derives from a young woman with acute or convalescent COVID-19. This sequence joins TRBV19 and TRBJ2-7; the D gene is possibly TRBD2 (5 bases). The sequenced sample consisted of peripheral blood. The CDR3 spells CASSIVKRNTYEQYF. The DNA for the CDR3 is TGTGCCAGTAGTATAGTTAAGCGGAATACCTACGAGCAGTACTTC.